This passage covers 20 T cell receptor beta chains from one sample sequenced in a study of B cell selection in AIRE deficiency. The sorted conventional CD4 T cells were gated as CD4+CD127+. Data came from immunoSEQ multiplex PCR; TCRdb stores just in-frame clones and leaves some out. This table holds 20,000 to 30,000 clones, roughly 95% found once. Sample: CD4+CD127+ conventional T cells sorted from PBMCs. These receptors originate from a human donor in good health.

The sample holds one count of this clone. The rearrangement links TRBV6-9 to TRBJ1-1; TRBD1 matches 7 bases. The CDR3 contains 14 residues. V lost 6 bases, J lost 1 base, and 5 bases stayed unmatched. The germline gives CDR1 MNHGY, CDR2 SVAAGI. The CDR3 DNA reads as TGTGCCAGCAGCCAGACAGGGACGAACACTGAAGCTTTCTTT. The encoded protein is CASSQTGTNTEAFF.

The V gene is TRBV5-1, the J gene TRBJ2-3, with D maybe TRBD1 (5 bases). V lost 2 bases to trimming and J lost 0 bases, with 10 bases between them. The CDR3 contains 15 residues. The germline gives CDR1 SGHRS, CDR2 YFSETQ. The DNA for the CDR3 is TGCGCCAGCAGCTTTGGAAGGGGTAGCACAGATACGCAGTATTTT. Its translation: CASSFGRGSTDTQYF.

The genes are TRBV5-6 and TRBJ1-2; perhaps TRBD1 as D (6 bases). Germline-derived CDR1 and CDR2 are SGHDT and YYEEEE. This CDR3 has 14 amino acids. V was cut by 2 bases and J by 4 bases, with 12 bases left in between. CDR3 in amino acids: CASSLAWTVYGYTF. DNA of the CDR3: TGTGCCAGCAGCTTAGCCTGGACAGTCTATGGCTACACCTTC.

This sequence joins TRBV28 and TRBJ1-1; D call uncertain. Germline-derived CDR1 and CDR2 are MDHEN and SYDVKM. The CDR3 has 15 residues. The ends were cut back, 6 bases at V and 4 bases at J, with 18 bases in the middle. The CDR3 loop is CASRPPGAGVTEAFF. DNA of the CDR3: TGTGCCAGCAGACCCCCGGGCGCCGGGGTCACTGAAGCTTTCTTT.

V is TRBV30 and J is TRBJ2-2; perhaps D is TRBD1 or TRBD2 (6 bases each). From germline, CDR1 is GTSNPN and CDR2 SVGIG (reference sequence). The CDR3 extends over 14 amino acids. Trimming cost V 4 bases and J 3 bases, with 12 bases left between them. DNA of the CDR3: TGTGCCTGGAATGAGGGGGACTACACCGGGGAGCTGTTTTTT. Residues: CAWNEGDYTGELFF.

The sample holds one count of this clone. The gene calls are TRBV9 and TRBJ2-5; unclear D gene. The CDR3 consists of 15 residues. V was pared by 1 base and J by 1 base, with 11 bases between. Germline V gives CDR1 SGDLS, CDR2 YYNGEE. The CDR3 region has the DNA TGTGCCAGCAGCGTAAATCAGTTTCCCCAAGAGACCCAGTACTTC. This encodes CASSVNQFPQETQYF. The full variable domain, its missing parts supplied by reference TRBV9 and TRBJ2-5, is DSGVTQTPKHLITATGQRVTLRCSPRSGDLSVYWYQQSLDQGLQFLIQYYNGEERAKGNILERFSAQQFPDLHSELNLSSLELGDSALYFCASSVNQFPQETQYFGPGTRLLVL.

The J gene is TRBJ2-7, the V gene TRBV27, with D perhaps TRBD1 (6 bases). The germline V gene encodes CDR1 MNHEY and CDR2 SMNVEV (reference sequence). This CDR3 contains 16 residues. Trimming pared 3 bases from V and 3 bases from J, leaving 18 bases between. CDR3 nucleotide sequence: TGTGCCAGCAGTTTCCGGGCGGTGGACAGATTCTACGAGCAGTACTTC. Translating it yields CASSFRAVDRFYEQYF.

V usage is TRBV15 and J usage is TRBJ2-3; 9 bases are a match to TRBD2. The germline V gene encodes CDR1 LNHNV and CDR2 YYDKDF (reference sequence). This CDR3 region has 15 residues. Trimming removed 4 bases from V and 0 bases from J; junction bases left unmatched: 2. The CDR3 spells CATSISGSSTDTQYF. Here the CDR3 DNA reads TGTGCCACCAGCATTAGCGGGAGTAGCACAGATACGCAGTATTTT.

The CDR3 spells CASSSSLGGQETQYF. The CDR3 DNA sequence: TGTGCCAGCAGTTCTAGCTTGGGAGGCCAAGAGACCCAGTACTTC. The chain combines TRBV11-2 with TRBJ2-5; TRBD2 is a possible D gene (6 bases). The CDR3 has 15 amino acids. The germline V gene has CDR1 SGHAT and CDR2 FQNNGV. The V gene lost 6 bases and the J gene lost 1 base, with 15 bases spanning the gap.

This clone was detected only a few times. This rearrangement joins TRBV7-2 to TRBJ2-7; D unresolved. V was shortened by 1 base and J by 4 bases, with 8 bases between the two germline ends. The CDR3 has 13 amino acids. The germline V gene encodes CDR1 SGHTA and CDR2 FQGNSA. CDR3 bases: TGTGCCAGCAGCTTAGACAGACGATACGAGCAGTACTTC. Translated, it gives CASSLDRRYEQYF.

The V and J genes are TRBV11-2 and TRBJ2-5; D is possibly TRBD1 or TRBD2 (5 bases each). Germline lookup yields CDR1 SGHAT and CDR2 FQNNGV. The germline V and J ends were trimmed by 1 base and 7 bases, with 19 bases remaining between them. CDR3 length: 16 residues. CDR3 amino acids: CASSLAIGTGPVTQYF. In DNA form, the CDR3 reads TGTGCCAGCAGCTTAGCGATCGGGACGGGGCCGGTGACCCAGTACTTC.

CDR3 coding DNA: TGTGCCAGCAGTTTAACCCCGGGACCGAGGGGCTACACCTTC. It codes for CASSLTPGPRGYTF. The rearrangement uses TRBV27 and TRBJ1-2, with D possibly matching TRBD1 (5 bases). Germline V gene lookup returns CDR1 MNHEY and CDR2 SMNVEV (reference sequence). This CDR3 region has 14 residues. Deletions cut 2 bases from V and 8 bases from J, with 15 bases between.

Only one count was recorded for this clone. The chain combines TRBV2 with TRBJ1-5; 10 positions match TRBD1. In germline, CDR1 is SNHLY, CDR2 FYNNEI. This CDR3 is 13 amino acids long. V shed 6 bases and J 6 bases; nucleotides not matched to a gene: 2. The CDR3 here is CASSGTGAQPQHF. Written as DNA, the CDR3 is TGTGCCAGCAGCGGGACAGGGGCTCAGCCCCAGCATTTT. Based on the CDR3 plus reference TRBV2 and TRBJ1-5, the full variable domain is EPEVTQTPSHQVTQMGQEVILRCVPISNHLYFYWYRQILGQKVEFLVSFYNNEISEKSEIFDDQFSVERPDGSNFTLKIRSTKLEDSAMYFCASSGTGAQPQHFGDGTRLSIL.

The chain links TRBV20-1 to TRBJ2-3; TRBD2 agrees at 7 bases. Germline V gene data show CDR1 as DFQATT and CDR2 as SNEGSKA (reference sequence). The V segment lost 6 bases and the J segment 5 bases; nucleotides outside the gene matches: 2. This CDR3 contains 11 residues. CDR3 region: CSAASGDTQYF. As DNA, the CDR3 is TGCAGTGCGGCTAGCGGAGATACGCAGTATTTT.

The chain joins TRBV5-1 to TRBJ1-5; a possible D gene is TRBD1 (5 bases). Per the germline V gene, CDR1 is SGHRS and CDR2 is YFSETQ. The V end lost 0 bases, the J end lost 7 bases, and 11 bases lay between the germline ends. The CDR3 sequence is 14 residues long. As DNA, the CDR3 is TGCGCCAGCAGCTTGGGAGGGGAGGAACAGCCCCAGCATTTT. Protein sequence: CASSLGGEEQPQHF.

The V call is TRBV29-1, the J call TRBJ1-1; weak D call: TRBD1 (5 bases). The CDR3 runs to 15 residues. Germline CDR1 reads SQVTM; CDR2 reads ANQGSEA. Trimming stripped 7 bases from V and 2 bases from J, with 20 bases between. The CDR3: CSANPGRRINTEAFF. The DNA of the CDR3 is TGCAGCGCGAATCCGGGGCGACGGATTAACACTGAAGCTTTCTTT.

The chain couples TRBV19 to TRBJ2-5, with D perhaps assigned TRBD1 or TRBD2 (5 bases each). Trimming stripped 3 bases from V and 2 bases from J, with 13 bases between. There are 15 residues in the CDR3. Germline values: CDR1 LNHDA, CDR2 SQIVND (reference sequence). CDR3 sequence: CASSIGGRLQETQYF. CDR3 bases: TGTGCCAGTAGTATTGGGGGACGGCTGCAAGAGACCCAGTACTTC.

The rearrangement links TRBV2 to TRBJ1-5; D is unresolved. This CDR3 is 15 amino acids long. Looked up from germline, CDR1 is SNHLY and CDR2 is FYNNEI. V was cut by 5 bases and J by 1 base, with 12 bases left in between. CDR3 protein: CASSPFSGSNQPQHF. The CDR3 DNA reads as TGTGCCAGCAGTCCTTTCTCGGGGAGCAATCAGCCCCAGCATTTT. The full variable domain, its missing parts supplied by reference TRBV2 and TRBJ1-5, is EPEVTQTPSHQVTQMGQEVILRCVPISNHLYFYWYRQILGQKVEFLVSFYNNEISEKSEIFDDQFSVERPDGSNFTLKIRSTKLEDSAMYFCASSPFSGSNQPQHFGDGTRLSIL.

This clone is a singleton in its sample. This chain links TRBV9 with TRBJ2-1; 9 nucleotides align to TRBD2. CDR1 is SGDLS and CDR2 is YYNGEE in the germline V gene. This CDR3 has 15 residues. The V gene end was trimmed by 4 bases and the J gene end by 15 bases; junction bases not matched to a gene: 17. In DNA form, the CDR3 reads TGTGCCAGCAGCCCCCGCGGTGGGGTAGCGGGAGAACTGTTCTTC. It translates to CASSPRGGVAGELFF.

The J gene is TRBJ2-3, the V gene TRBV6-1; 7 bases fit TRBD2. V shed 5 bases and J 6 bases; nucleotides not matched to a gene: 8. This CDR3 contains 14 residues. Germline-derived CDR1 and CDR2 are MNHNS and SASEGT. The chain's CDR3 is CASSTLAGGDTQYF. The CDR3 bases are TGTGCCAGCAGTACTTTAGCGGGCGGTGATACGCAGTATTTT.